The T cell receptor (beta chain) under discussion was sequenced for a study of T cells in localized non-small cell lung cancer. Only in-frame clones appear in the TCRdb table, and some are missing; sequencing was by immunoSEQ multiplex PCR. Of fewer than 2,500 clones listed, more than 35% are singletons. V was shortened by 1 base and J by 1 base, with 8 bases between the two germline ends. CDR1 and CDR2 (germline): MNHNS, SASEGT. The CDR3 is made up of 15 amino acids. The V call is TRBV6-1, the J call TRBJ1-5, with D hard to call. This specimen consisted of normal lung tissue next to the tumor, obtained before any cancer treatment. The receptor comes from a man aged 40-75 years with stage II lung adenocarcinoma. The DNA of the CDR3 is TGTGCCAGCAGTGAAGGGGTTGGGAGCAATCAGCCCCAGCATTTT. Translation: CASSEGVGSNQPQHF.